This T cell receptor (beta chain) was recorded in a study of identifying expanded T cells in peripheral blood (dated by TCRdb to between 2018 and 2021). Background on the whole study: Technical replicates were generated by sequencing separate aliquots of the same genomic DNA pool, and four replicates were compared pairwise. What the study reported, not specific to this receptor: In all healthy donors, the variance in clone template counts between samples taken roughly two weeks apart rose significantly as total template count increased. The beta-binomial model significantly reduced the number of clones called differentially abundant and the false-positive rate across all healthy-donor time intervals. Between technical replicates the binomial model flagged approximately 1.2 differentially abundant clones, whereas over roughly 2 weeks the binomial model flagged about 16.4 and over about 4 weeks around 19. The authors expected that over much longer intervals, such as months to years, biological variance in healthy repertoires might increase even further.

Turning to this clone: Its antigen target is currently unknown. The record has no base qualities; no much larger clone is one base away.

Based on the germline V gene, the CDR1 and CDR2 sequences are SNHLY and FYNNEI. From the cysteine through the phenylalanine, the CDR3 covers 14 amino acids. CDR3 DNA only is kept here, 42 bases in frame from base 1. V is clipped by 6 bases and J by 3 bases, and the sequence between their germline boundaries is 13 bases long. No immune events such as infections were documented for the healthy donors during the collection period. To calibrate time-dependent variance in a beta-binomial model of T-cell clone differential abundance, blood repertoires from healthy donors were used as a training cohort. There were roughly 10 healthy donors in the training cohort, of whom 3 were female and 7 were male. Donor ages ranged from about 29 to 70 years, with an average of roughly 47 years. Whole blood was collected from each healthy donor at three time points spaced 2 to 3 weeks apart and obtained from a commercial supplier. For immunosequencing, genomic DNA was extracted from whole blood that had not been sorted.

TCRbeta CDR3 regions were profiled with the immunoSEQ Assay using bias-controlled multiplex PCR amplification of genomic DNA. The study's processing was this. The absolute abundance of each unique TCRbeta CDR3 region was quantified after sequences were collapsed and filtered. Differential abundance was assessed using a binomial (Fisher-equivalent) model and a beta-binomial model in which time-dependent variance fitted from healthy donors was added. Clones with fewer than 5 combined templates were removed, and a clone was called differentially abundant if the clone's Benjamini-Hochberg FDR was below 0.01. Using the form v = (b*log(k)+a)^2, the beta-binomial variance was modeled as a function of the total template count across the two samples. TCRdb mirrors the immuneACCESS table, restricted to in-frame sequences. Some clones are absent from its copies; in checked studies, under half trace to an unresolved V gene, and the reason for the others is unknown. For V, J and clone size, that table is used; D and trimming come from the DNA. In this sample the table shows approximately 130,000 clones, approximately 84% of which occur a single time. Clones ranked in the top ten supply roughly 3.3% of the sample.

The source is a person aged 18 to 70 in good health. Recombination joined TRBV2 with TRBJ2-3, with the D call perhaps TRBD1 or TRBD2, each one matching 5 bases. Sequences were obtained from blood. The CDR3 here reads CASSAQGATDTQYF. The DNA reads TGTGCCAGCAGCGCCCAGGGAGCAACAGATACGCAGTATTTT.